This T cell receptor (beta chain) was profiled in a study of PD-1 blockade in classical Hodgkin lymphoma. Findings and limits, study-wide: Relative to healthy donors, newly diagnosed patients reportedly had lower baseline TCR diversity, which was reported as lower still in relapsed/refractory patients. Factors driving the repertoire differences, possibly disease activity or prior therapy, remain undefined.

Assay: immunoSEQ multiplex PCR; the TCRdb copy retains only in-frame clones and omits some. Of about 47,000 clones listed, approximately 91% are singletons. In regard to this clone: What it binds is not known.

V was pared by 5 bases and J by 10 bases, with 10 bases of the junction left unmatched. The CDR3 contains 13 residues. CDR1 and CDR2 (germline): SQVTM, ANQGSEA. Time point in this sample: newly diagnosed, previously untreated cHL patient sample. The authors compared against newly diagnosed, untreated classical Hodgkin lymphoma PBMCs. The chain couples TRBV29-1 to TRBJ2-1; TRBD1 aligns across 8 bases. Sequences were obtained from peripheral blood mononuclear cells (PBMCs). The source is a human donor with classical Hodgkin lymphoma. The CDR3 loop reads CSVIPRDRREQFF. CDR3 bases: TGCAGCGTTATCCCCAGGGACAGGCGAGAGCAGTTCTTC.